Listed below are T cell receptor beta chains from one sample, sequenced in a study of T cell changes during pregnancy in multiple sclerosis. Libraries were prepared by immunoSEQ multiplex PCR; TCRdb keeps only in-frame clonotypes and omits some of them. The sample contains about 38,000 clones, about 91% of which appear only once. Material: CD8+ T cells from peripheral blood mononuclear cells, obtained after pregnancy. Receptors were obtained from a female donor with multiple sclerosis, enrolled in a pregnancy study. Both conserved end residues are part of each CDR3. The D gene is left open where the match is weak. Size values are once, few and many counts, or a class for expanded clones, and some rows have none.

j_gene,abundance,v_gene,len,d_gene,CDR3nt,CDR3aa
TRBJ2-5,NA,TRBV27,14,TRBD2,TGTGCCAGCAGTTTATCTAGCGGGGGAGAGACCCAGTACTTC,CASSLSSGGETQYF
TRBJ2-1,NA,TRBV5-4,15,TRBD2,TGTGCCAGCAGCTTGGGAGCGGGAGGAGCCAATGAGCAGTTCTTC,CASSLGAGGANEQFF
TRBJ2-7,many,TRBV6-1,14,TRBD2,TGTGCCAGCACCGAAGGTGCGGGAGGATACGAGCAGTACTTC,CASTEGAGGYEQYF
TRBJ1-2,NA,TRBV5-4,15,TRBD1,TGTGCCAGCAGCGTGGACAGGGGGCTTTTCGATGGCTACACCTTC,CASSVDRGLFDGYTF
TRBJ2-7,NA,TRBV11-2,12,NA,TGTGCCAGCAGCATACGATCGGGCGAGCAGTACTTC,CASSIRSGEQYF
TRBJ1-1,NA,TRBV6-6,14,TRBD1,TGTGCCAGCAGTTACTCGACAGGGGGCGCTGAAGCTTTCTTT,CASSYSTGGAEAFF
TRBJ2-1,NA,TRBV27,15,TRBD2,TGTGCCAGCGCGGGGGTGTCTAGCGGCTACAATGAGCAGTTCTTC,CASAGVSSGYNEQFF
TRBJ1-1,few,TRBV5-4,15,NA,TGTGCCAGCAGCCTGGCGAGGGTTGACGGAACTGAAGCTTTCTTT,CASSLARVDGTEAFF
TRBJ1-2,NA,TRBV28,15,TRBD1,TGTGCCAGCAATTTCCAGGGGGAAAGTAACTATGGCTACACCTTC,CASNFQGESNYGYTF
TRBJ1-1,NA,TRBV6-5,14,NA,TGTGCCAGCAGTCCCCCCCGGGGGGCCACTGAAGCTTTCTTT,CASSPPRGATEAFF
TRBJ2-1,NA,TRBV14,13,NA,TGTGCCAGCAGCCCCTACAGGGTCCATGAGCAGTTCTTC,CASSPYRVHEQFF
TRBJ2-5,once,TRBV7-6,15,TRBD1,TGTGCCAGCAGTTTCTTTACAGGGGGCATGGAGACCCAGTACTTC,CASSFFTGGMETQYF
TRBJ1-3,NA,TRBV11-2,13,NA,TGTGCCAGCAGCTCCAGGGCCGGAAACACCATATATTTT,CASSSRAGNTIYF
TRBJ1-4,NA,TRBV6-1,16,TRBD1,TGTGCCAGCAGTGAGGACAGGTCAGCAACTAATGAAAAACTGTTTTTT,CASSEDRSATNEKLFF
TRBJ2-5,NA,TRBV11-2,14,TRBD1,TGTGCCAGCAGCTTAGATTGGGGCCCCAGGGGGACGTACTTC,CASSLDWGPRGTYF
TRBJ2-7,NA,TRBV9,14,NA,TGTGCCAGCAGCGTAGAGTCTACCACCTACGAGCAGTACTTC,CASSVESTTYEQYF
TRBJ1-1,NA,TRBV19,14,NA,TGTGCCAGTGGTTATAGTGGGGCGAACACTGAAGCTTTCTTT,CASGYSGANTEAFF
TRBJ2-2,NA,TRBV6-4,16,TRBD1,TGTGCCAGCAGTAGTGGGACAGAGACTTCCACCGGGGAGCTGTTTTTT,CASSSGTETSTGELFF
TRBJ2-1,NA,TRBV28,15,TRBD2,TGTGCCAGCAGGATAGATAGCGGGAGGGGTTATGAGCAGTTCTTC,CASRIDSGRGYEQFF
TRBJ1-1,medium-sized,TRBV10-3,14,NA,TGTGCCATCACCCGGGGGGGCCCAGACACTGAAGCTTTCTTT,CAITRGGPDTEAFF
TRBJ2-1,NA,TRBV5-1,17,NA,TGCGCCAGCAGCTTGGGGTTGGTTACAGGGTTCTACAATGAGCAGTTCTTC,CASSLGLVTGFYNEQFF
TRBJ2-5,NA,TRBV5-1,16,NA,TGCGCCAGCAGCTTGTATCGGGGGGCGGCGGGTGAGACCCAGTACTTC,CASSLYRGAAGETQYF
TRBJ1-6,NA,TRBV4-2,18,TRBD1,TGTGCCAGCAGCGACCGGGACAGGCCCAGCTCCTATAATTCACCCCTCCACTTT,CASSDRDRPSSYNSPLHF
TRBJ1-1,NA,TRBV30,16,NA,TGTGCCTGGAGTGACCCCTGGAAGGGGTTGCGCACTGAAGCTTTCTTT,CAWSDPWKGLRTEAFF